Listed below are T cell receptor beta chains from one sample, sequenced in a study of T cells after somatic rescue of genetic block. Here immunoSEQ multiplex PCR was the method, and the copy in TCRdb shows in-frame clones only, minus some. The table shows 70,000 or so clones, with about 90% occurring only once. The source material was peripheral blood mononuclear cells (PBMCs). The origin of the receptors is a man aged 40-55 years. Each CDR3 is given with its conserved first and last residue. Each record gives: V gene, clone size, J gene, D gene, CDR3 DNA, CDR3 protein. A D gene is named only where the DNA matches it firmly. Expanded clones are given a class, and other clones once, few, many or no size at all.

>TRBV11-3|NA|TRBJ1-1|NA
TGTGCCAGCAGCTCAACAGGGACCACTGAAGCTTTCTTT
CASSSTGTTEAFF
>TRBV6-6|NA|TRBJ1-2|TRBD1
TGTGCCAGCAGCCCAGGGACAGGGGGCTCTTATGGCTACACCTTC
CASSPGTGGSYGYTF
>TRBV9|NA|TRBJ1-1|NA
TGTGCCAGCAGCCCCCCCGGGGTCACTGAAGCTTTCTTT
CASSPPGVTEAFF
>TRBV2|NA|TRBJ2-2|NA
TGTGCCAGCAAAGGGGAAAGGGGGATCACCGGGGAGCTGTTTTTT
CASKGERGITGELFF
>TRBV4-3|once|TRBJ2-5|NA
TGCGCCAGCAGCCAAGGTCCGAGCGGTAGAGTTAGCGAGACCCAGTACTTC
CASSQGPSGRVSETQYF
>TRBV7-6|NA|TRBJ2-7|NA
TGTGCCAGCGGGGGGCCGGGCTACGAGCAGTACTTC
CASGGPGYEQYF
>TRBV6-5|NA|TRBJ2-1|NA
TGTGCCAGCAGTGCCACAGGTGATGAGCAGTTCTTC
CASSATGDEQFF
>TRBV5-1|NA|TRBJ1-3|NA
TGCGCCAGCAAGCAGGGAACCTCTGGAAACACCATATATTTT
CASKQGTSGNTIYF
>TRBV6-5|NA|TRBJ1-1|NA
TGTGCCAGCAGGCGCAGGGAGGGCACTGAAGCTTTCTTT
CASRRREGTEAFF
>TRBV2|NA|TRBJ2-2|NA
TGTGCCAGCAGGACCGGGGGTCCGTACTCCGCGAACACCGGGGAGCTGTTTTTT
CASRTGGPYSANTGELFF
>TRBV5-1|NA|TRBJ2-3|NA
TGCGCCAGCAGCTTGTGGGGTTTTGGAGGTACAGATACGCAGTATTTT
CASSLWGFGGTDTQYF
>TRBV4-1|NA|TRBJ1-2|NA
TGCGCCAGCAGCCACCTCCAGACGTCCTATGGCTACACCTTC
CASSHLQTSYGYTF
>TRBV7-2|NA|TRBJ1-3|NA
TGTGCCAGCAGCCGAGGGGGGACGGGAAACACCATATATTTT
CASSRGGTGNTIYF
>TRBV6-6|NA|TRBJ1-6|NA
TGTGCCAGCAGTCGCGGCGATGGATCACCCCTCCACTTT
CASSRGDGSPLHF
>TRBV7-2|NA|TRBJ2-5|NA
TGTGCCAGCAGCCGGACAGACCAAGAGACCCAGTACTTC
CASSRTDQETQYF
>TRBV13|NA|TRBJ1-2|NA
TGTGCCAGCAGCTCATCAGGGGACTATGGCTACACCTTC
CASSSSGDYGYTF
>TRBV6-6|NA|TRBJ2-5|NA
TGTGCCAGCAGTTCCGGGACATTGGGGGAGACCCAGTACTTC
CASSSGTLGETQYF
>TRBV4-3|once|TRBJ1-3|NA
TGCGCCAGCAGCCAAGATAGAGGAGGTAGCTTGGGAAACACCATATATTTT
CASSQDRGGSLGNTIYF
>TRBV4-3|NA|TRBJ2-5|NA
TGCGCCAGCAGCCAGACCCGGTGGCTGGAAGAGACCCAGTACTTC
CASSQTRWLEETQYF
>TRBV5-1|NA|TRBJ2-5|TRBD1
TGCGCCAGCAGCATAACAGGGGTGGAGACCCAGTACTTC
CASSITGVETQYF
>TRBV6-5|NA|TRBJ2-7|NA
TGTGCCAGCAGTCACAGGGACGGTTCCTACGAGCAGTACTTC
CASSHRDGSYEQYF
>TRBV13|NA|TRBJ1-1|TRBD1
TGTGCCAGCAGCCCGACAGGGACTGAAGCTTTCTTT
CASSPTGTEAFF
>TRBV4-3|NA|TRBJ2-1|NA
TGCGCCAGCAGCGAGCCCGGACGGAGTTACAATGAGCAGTTCTTC
CASSEPGRSYNEQFF
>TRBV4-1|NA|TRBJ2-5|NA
TGCGCCAGCAGCTTAGGCGGGACCCAAGAGACCCAGTACTTC
CASSLGGTQETQYF
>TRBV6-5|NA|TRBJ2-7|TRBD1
TGTGCCAGCAGCACCACAGGGGCGGGCGAGCAGTACTTC
CASSTTGAGEQYF
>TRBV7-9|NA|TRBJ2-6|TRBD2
TGTGCCAGCAGCTTAGAGCGGGGGGGCAGTCGCTCTGGGGCCAACGTCCTGACTTTC
CASSLERGGSRSGANVLTF
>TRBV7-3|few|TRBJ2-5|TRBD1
TGTGCCAGCGGGAAAGGGACAGGAGAGACCCAGTACTTC
CASGKGTGETQYF
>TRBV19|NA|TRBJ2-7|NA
TGTGCCAGTAGTGGGGCAGGGCTGTACGAGCAGTACTTC
CASSGAGLYEQYF
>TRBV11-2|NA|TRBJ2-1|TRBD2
TGTGCCAGCAGCTTTACCGCGGGACTAGCGGACTACAATGAGCAGTTCTTC
CASSFTAGLADYNEQFF
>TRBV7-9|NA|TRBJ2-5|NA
TGTGCCAGCAGCCCCTACGGAGAGACCCAGTACTTC
CASSPYGETQYF
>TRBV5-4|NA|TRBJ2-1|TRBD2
TGTGCCAGCAGCTTGGTTCGGACTAGCGGGACCGTAAGATACAATGAGCAGTTCTTC
CASSLVRTSGTVRYNEQFF
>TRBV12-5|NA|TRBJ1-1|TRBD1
TGTGCTAGTGACCCCGGGACAGGGGCCACTGAAGCTTTCTTT
CASDPGTGATEAFF
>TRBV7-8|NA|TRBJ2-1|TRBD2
TGTGCCAGCAGCGTGGGCGGACTAGCGGCTAGCTCCTACAATGAGCAGTTCTTC
CASSVGGLAASSYNEQFF
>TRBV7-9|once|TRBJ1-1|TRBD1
TGTGCCAGCAGCCCACAGGGGATCACTGAAGCTTTCTTT
CASSPQGITEAFF
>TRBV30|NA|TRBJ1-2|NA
TGTGCCTGGACCGTCTGGGGTCCGACTAACTATGGCTACACCTTC
CAWTVWGPTNYGYTF
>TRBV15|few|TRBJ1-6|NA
TGTGCCACCAGCAGGACAGGACCTAATTCACCCCTCCACTTT
CATSRTGPNSPLHF
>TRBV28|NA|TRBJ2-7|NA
TGTGCCAGCAGGGGAACGGACTATCACCCCTACGAGCAGTACTTC
CASRGTDYHPYEQYF
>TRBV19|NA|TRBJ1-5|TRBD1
TGTGCCAGTAGTGCCACAGGGGCGAATAGCAATCAGCCCCAGCATTTT
CASSATGANSNQPQHF
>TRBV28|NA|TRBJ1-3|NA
TGTGCCAGCTTTTACCCCTCTGGAAACACCATATATTTT
CASFYPSGNTIYF
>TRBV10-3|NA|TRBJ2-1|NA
TGTGCCATCAGTGATAGCAGGGATTATGAGCAGTTCTTC
CAISDSRDYEQFF
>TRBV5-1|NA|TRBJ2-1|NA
TGCGCCAGCCGCAAAGGGGGAGACTCCTACAATGAGCAGTTCTTC
CASRKGGDSYNEQFF
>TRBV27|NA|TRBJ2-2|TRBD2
TGTGCCAGCAGTTTAGAACTAGCGGGAGAACGGAACACCGGGGAGCTGTTTTTT
CASSLELAGERNTGELFF
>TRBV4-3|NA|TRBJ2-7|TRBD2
TGCGCCAGCAGCCAAGACCGAGGGAGCGGGAGGTCTAACGAGCAGTACTTC
CASSQDRGSGRSNEQYF
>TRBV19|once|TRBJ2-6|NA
TGTGCCAGTGTAAGCTCTGGGGCCAACGTCCTGACTTTC
CASVSSGANVLTF
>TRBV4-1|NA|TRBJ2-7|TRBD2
TGCGCCAGCAGCCAAGGAGCAGCGAGTAGCGGGGTTTCCTACGAGCAGTACTTC
CASSQGAASSGVSYEQYF
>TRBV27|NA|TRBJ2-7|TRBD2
TGTGCCAGCAGTGCCTTCGGGGGGGCTGATGAGCAGTACTTC
CASSAFGGADEQYF
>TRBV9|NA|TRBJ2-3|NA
TGTGCCAGCAGCGTAAGTTGGAGTGCAGATACGCAGTATTTT
CASSVSWSADTQYF
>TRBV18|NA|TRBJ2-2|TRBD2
TGTGCCAGCTCAACAAGCGGGAGGGCCGGCGGGGAGCTGTTTTTT
CASSTSGRAGGELFF
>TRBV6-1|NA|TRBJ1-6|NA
TGTGCCAGCAGTGTCACAGAGAGCTCCTATAATTCACCCCTCCACTTT
CASSVTESSYNSPLHF
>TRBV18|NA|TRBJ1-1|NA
TGTGCCAGCTTCACCGATGGTGGGGCCACTGAAGCTTTCTTT
CASFTDGGATEAFF
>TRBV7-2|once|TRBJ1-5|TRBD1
TGTGCCAGCAGCTTAAGACAGGGCGGGAGCAATCAGCCCCAGCATTTT
CASSLRQGGSNQPQHF
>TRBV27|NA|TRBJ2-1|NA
TGTGCCAGCAGTTTATTCAGCGGATCCTACAATGAGCAGTTCTTC
CASSLFSGSYNEQFF
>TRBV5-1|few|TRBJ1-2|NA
TGCGCCAGCAGCTTGGTGGGCAGGTCGTTCTATGGCTACACCTTC
CASSLVGRSFYGYTF
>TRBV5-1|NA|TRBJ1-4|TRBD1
TGCGCCAGCAGCTTGGCAGGACAGGGGCAAAAACTGTTTTTT
CASSLAGQGQKLFF